This TCR beta chain was identified during a study of long-term antiretroviral therapy in people with HIV. The count of this clone is one. Its specificity is unknown. It was version v3.0 of the immunoSEQ assay that was run at survey level. Data came from immunoSEQ multiplex PCR; TCRdb stores just in-frame clones and leaves some out. The sample lists 30,000 to 35,000 clones; approximately 80% were seen once. Whole-study findings and limits: Comparison with controls showed narrower CDR3 length ranges in HIV repertoires.

Each donor had at least one pre-ART and at least two post-ART PBMC samples. CDR3 size: 16 residues. CDR1 is SGHAT, CDR2 FQNNGV, per germline. The ends were cut back, 2 bases at V and 0 bases at J, with 10 bases in the middle. The material sequenced was unsorted PBMCs, taken 3.1 years after starting antiretroviral therapy. The J gene is TRBJ2-2, the V gene TRBV11-2, with D hard to call. The sequence was obtained from a woman aged 50 to 65 with HIV. CDR3 protein: CASSLRRVANTGELFF. The CDR3 region has the DNA TGTGCCAGCAGCTTAAGACGGGTTGCGAACACCGGGGAGCTGTTTTTT.